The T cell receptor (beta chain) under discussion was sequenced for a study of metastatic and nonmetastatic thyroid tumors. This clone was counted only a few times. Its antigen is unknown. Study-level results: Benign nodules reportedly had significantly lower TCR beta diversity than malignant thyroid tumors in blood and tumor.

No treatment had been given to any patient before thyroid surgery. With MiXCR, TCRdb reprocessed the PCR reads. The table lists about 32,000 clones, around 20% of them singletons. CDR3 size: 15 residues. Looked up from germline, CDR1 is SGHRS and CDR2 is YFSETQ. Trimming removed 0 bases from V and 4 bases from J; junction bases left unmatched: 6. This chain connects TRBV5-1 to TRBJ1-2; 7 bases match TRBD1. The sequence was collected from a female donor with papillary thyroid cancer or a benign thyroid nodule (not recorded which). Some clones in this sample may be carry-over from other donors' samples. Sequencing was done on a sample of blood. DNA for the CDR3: TGCGCCAGCAGCTTGGGACAGGGTCTTATCTATGGCTACACCTTC. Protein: CASSLGQGLIYGYTF.